The rows below give T cell receptor beta chains drawn from one sample of a study of control samples from healthy donors and cancer patients. Using immunoSEQ multiplex PCR, the repertoire was profiled, and TCRdb retains in-frame clones only, with some absent. The data show roughly 86,000 clones, with 90% to 95% seen just once and about 1.5% held by the top ten. Input material: blood. The receptors here all came from a young woman in good health. CDR3s include the opening cysteine and the closing phenylalanine or tryptophan. Each record gives: clone size, J gene, V gene, D gene, CDR3 protein, CDR3 DNA. D genes are given only for firm matches. Clone size is given for some rows only: seen once, a few or many times, or a class if the clone is expanded.

size: NA
J: TRBJ1-2
V: TRBV29-1
D: NA
CDR3: CSVAPTGEGPPPYGYTF
DNA: TGCAGCGTCGCACCCACAGGCGAGGGGCCACCTCCTTATGGCTACACCTTC

size: NA
J: TRBJ1-1
V: TRBV6-1
D: TRBD1
CDR3: CASSEDDRATEAFF
DNA: TGTGCCAGCAGTGAAGACGACAGGGCAACTGAAGCTTTCTTT

size: NA
J: TRBJ2-7
V: TRBV28
D: TRBD1
CDR3: CASSLWGQHNSYEQYF
DNA: TGTGCCAGCAGTTTATGGGGACAGCATAACTCCTACGAGCAGTACTTC

size: once
J: TRBJ2-3
V: TRBV11-2
D: NA
CDR3: CASSLGPSDTQYF
DNA: TGTGCCAGCAGCTTAGGGCCCTCCGATACGCAGTATTTT

size: NA
J: TRBJ1-1
V: TRBV9
D: TRBD1
CDR3: CASSVPTGKNTEAFF
DNA: TGTGCCAGCAGCGTTCCGACAGGGAAGAACACTGAAGCTTTCTTT

size: NA
J: TRBJ1-4
V: TRBV5-1
D: NA
CDR3: CASSLVPGLNEKLFF
DNA: TGCGCCAGCAGCTTGGTCCCGGGCCTTAATGAAAAACTGTTTTTT

size: NA
J: TRBJ2-2
V: TRBV7-9
D: TRBD2
CDR3: CASSTLDGGLSSTGELFF
DNA: TGTGCCAGCAGCACTTTAGACGGGGGACTATCTTCCACCGGGGAGCTGTTTTTT

size: few
J: TRBJ2-3
V: TRBV19
D: TRBD2
CDR3: CASTCLSLTSGRQADTQYF
DNA: TGTGCCAGTACCTGTTTGTCTCTGACTAGCGGGAGGCAGGCAGATACGCAGTATTTT

size: NA
J: TRBJ2-7
V: TRBV29-1
D: NA
CDR3: CSVTDRSSYEQYF
DNA: TGCAGCGTGACGGACAGATCCTCCTACGAGCAGTACTTC

size: NA
J: TRBJ2-5
V: TRBV4-1
D: NA
CDR3: CASSQEPGGGTETQYF
DNA: TGCGCCAGCAGCCAAGAGCCGGGGGGCGGCACAGAGACCCAGTACTTC

size: NA
J: TRBJ2-4
V: TRBV27
D: NA
CDR3: CASSSETPGNIQYF
DNA: TGTGCCAGCAGTTCCGAGACCCCAGGGAACATTCAGTACTTC

size: NA
J: TRBJ1-6
V: TRBV19
D: NA
CDR3: CASRGQRSPNSPLHF
DNA: TGTGCCAGTAGGGGACAAAGGAGCCCAAATTCACCCCTCCACTTT

size: NA
J: TRBJ2-4
V: TRBV6-5
D: TRBD1
CDR3: CASRGQGDDKNIQYF
DNA: TGTGCCAGCAGGGGACAGGGAGACGACAAAAACATTCAGTACTTC

size: NA
J: TRBJ1-5
V: TRBV30
D: NA
CDR3: CAWSDLGGNQPQHF
DNA: TGTGCCTGGAGTGATCTGGGGGGCAATCAGCCCCAGCATTTT

size: NA
J: TRBJ2-7
V: TRBV7-9
D: TRBD2
CDR3: CASSPSGGKYEQYF
DNA: TGTGCCAGCAGCCCTAGCGGGGGAAAATACGAGCAGTACTTC

size: NA
J: TRBJ2-5
V: TRBV5-1
D: TRBD1
CDR3: CASSLAGDRLETQYF
DNA: TGCGCCAGCAGCTTGGCAGGGGACAGGTTGGAGACCCAGTACTTC

size: NA
J: TRBJ1-5
V: TRBV7-8
D: NA
CDR3: CASSSRELQPQHF
DNA: TGTGCCAGCAGTTCTAGGGAGTTGCAGCCCCAGCATTTT

size: NA
J: TRBJ2-1
V: TRBV19
D: TRBD1
CDR3: CASSIPGQGHNEQFF
DNA: TGTGCCAGTAGTATTCCGGGACAGGGCCACAATGAGCAGTTCTTC

size: NA
J: TRBJ1-2
V: TRBV5-1
D: NA
CDR3: CASSLVTPANYGYTF
DNA: TGCGCCAGCAGCTTGGTGACGCCCGCTAACTATGGCTACACCTTC

size: NA
J: TRBJ1-5
V: TRBV9
D: TRBD1
CDR3: CASSSTGGYQPQHF
DNA: TGTGCCAGCAGCTCAACAGGGGGTTATCAGCCCCAGCATTTT

size: NA
J: TRBJ2-3
V: TRBV27
D: TRBD2
CDR3: CASSWDALAGTQYF
DNA: TGTGCCAGCAGTTGGGACGCCCTAGCGGGGACGCAGTATTTT

size: NA
J: TRBJ1-4
V: TRBV11-2
D: NA
CDR3: CASSLAAEVEKLFF
DNA: TGTGCCAGCAGCTTAGCTGCTGAGGTAGAAAAACTGTTTTTT

size: NA
J: TRBJ1-2
V: TRBV6-1
D: TRBD1
CDR3: CASSEMGQGLGGYTF
DNA: TGTGCCAGCAGTGAGATGGGACAGGGGCTAGGTGGCTACACCTTC

size: NA
J: TRBJ1-6
V: TRBV7-8
D: NA
CDR3: CASSLGQVNYNSPLHF
DNA: TGTGCCAGCAGCTTAGGACAGGTCAACTATAATTCACCCCTCCACTTT

size: NA
J: TRBJ1-6
V: TRBV5-6
D: NA
CDR3: CASSLDLVGTAPLHF
DNA: TGTGCCAGCAGCTTGGATCTCGTGGGTACGGCACCCCTCCACTTT

size: NA
J: TRBJ1-3
V: TRBV7-2
D: NA
CDR3: CASSLSLSSGNTIYF
DNA: TGTGCCAGCAGCTTATCTCTGAGCTCTGGAAACACCATATATTTT